This T cell receptor (beta chain) is drawn from a study of shared clonotypes between healthy human individuals. Note on this clone: The antigen is undetermined.

Produced via immunoSEQ multiplex PCR; TCRdb's table is partial and in-frame only. The data contain fewer than 700,000 clones, roughly 79% of them seen just once; the ten biggest clones take up 12%. Between the trimmed V and J ends, which lost 5 bases and 0 bases, there was a span of 11 bases. The germline V gene encodes CDR1 MDHEN and CDR2 SYDVKM. This CDR3 has 15 amino acids. Study-wide points: Tissues were not sampled, only blood, and their repertoires likely differ.

The sequenced material came from PBMCs. The V gene is TRBV28, the J gene TRBJ1-5; D may be TRBD1 (5 bases). The source is a woman aged 40 to 50 in good health. Some clones in this sample may be carry-over from other donors' samples. The CDR3 DNA is TGTGCCAGCAGTGACCATGGGGCTAGCAATCAGCCCCAGCATTTT. Translating gives CASSDHGASNQPQHF. The full variable domain, with the rest looked up from reference TRBV28 and TRBJ1-5, is DVKVTQSSRYLVKRTGEKVFLECVQDMDHENMFWYRQDPGLGLRLIYFSYDVKMKEKGDIPEGYSVSREKKERFSLILESASTNQTSMYLCASSDHGASNQPQHFGDGTRLSIL.